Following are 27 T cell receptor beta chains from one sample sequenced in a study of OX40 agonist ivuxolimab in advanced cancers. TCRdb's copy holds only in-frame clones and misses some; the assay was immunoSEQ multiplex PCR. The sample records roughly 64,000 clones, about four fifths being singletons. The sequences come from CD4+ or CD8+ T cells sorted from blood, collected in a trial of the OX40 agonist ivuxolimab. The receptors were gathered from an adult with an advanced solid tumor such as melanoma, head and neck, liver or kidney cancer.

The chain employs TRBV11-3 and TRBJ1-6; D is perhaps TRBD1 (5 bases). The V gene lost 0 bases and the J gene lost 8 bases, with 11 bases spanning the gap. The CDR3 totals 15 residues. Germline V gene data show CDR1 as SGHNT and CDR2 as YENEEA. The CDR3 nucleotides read TGTGCCAGCAGCTTAGACCGCAGGGAAGATTCACCCCTCCACTTT. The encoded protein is CASSLDRREDSPLHF. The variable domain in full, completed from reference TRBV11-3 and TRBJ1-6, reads EAGVVQSPRYKIIEKKQPVAFWCNPISGHNTLYWYLQNLGQGPELLIRYENEEAVDDSQLPKDRFSAERLKGVDSTLKIQPAELGDSAVYLCASSLDRREDSPLHFGNGTRLTVT.

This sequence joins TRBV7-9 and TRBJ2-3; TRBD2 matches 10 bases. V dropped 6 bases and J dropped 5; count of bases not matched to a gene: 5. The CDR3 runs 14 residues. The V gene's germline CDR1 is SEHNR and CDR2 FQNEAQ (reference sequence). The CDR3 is CASSSRTSGDTQYF. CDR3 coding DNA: TGTGCCAGCAGTTCTAGGACTAGCGGAGATACGCAGTATTTT.

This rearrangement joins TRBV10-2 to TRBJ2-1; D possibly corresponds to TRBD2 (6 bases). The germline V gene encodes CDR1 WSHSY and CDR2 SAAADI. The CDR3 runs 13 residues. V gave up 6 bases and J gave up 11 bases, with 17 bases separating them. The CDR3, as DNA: TGCGCCAGCAGCGCCGGGACTGGAGTTCAGCAGTTCTTC. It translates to CASSAGTGVQQFF.

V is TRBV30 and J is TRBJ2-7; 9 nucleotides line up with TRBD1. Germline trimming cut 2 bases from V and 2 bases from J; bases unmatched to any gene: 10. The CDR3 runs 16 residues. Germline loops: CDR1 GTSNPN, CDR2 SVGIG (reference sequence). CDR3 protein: CAWSTGWDRAAYEQYF. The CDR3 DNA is TGTGCCTGGAGTACAGGATGGGACAGGGCGGCCTACGAGCAGTACTTC.

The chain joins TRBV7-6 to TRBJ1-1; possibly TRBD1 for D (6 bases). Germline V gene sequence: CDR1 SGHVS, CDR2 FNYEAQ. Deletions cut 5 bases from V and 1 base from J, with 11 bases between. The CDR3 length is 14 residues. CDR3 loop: CASSPGEGNTEAFF. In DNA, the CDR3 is TGTGCCAGCAGCCCAGGGGAGGGGAACACTGAAGCTTTCTTT.

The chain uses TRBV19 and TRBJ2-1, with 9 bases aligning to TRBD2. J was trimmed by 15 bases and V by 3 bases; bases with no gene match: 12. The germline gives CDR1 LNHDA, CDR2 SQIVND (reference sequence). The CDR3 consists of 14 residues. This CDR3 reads CASSIRGLAGVSFF. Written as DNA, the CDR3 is TGTGCCAGTAGTATCCGCGGGTTAGCGGGGGTGTCGTTCTTC.

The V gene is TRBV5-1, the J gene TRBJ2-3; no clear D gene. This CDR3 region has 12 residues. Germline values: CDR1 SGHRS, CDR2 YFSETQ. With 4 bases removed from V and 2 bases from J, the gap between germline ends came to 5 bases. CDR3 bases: TGCGCCAGCAGCCAATCCACAGATACGCAGTATTTT. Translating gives CASSQSTDTQYF.

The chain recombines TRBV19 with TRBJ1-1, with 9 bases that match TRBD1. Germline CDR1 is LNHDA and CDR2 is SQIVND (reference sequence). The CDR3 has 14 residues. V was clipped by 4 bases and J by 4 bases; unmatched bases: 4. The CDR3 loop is CASSKQGASTEAFF. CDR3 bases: TGTGCCAGTAGTAAACAGGGGGCTAGCACTGAAGCTTTCTTT.

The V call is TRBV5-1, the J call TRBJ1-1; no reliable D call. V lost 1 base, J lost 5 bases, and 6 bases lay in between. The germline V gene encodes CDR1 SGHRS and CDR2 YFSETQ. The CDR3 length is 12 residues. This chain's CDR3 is CASSLSGTEAFF. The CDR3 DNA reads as TGCGCCAGCAGCTTGTCTGGGACTGAAGCTTTCTTT.

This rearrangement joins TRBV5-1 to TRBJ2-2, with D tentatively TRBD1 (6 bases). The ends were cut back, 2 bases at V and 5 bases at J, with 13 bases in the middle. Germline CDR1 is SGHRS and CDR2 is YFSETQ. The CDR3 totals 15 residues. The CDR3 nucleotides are TGCGCCAGCAGCTTCTCGACAGGAGATACCGGGGAGCTGTTTTTT. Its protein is CASSFSTGDTGELFF. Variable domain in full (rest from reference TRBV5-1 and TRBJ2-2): KAGVTQTPRYLIKTRGQQVTLSCSPISGHRSVSWYQQTPGQGLQFLFEYFSETQRNKGNFPGRFSGRQFSNSRSEMNVSTLELGDSALYLCASSFSTGDTGELFFGEGSRLTVL.

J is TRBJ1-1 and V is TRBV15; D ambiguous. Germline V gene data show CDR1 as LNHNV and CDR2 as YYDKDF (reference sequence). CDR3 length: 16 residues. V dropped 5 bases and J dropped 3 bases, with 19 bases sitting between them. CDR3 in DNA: TGTGCCACCAGCCGGGGAAGGTGGACGGAGGACACTGAAGCTTTCTTT. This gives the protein CATSRGRWTEDTEAFF. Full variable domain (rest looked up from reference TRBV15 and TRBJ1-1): DAMVIQNPRYQVTQFGKPVTLSCSQTLNHNVMYWYQQKSSQAPKLLFHYYDKDFNNEADTPDNFQSRRPNTSFCFLDIRSPGLGDTAMYLCATSRGRWTEDTEAFFGQGTRLTVV.

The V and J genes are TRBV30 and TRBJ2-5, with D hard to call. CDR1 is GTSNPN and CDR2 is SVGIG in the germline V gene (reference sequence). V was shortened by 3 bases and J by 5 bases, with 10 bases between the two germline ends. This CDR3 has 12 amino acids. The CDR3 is CAWSVVRETQYF. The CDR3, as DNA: TGTGCCTGGAGCGTAGTGCGGGAGACCCAGTACTTC.

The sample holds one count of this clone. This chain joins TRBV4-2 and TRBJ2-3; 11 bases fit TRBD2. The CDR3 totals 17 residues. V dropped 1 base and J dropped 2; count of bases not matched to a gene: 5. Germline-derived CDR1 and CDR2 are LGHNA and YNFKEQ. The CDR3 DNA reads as TGTGCCAGCAGCCAAGTGGTTAGCGGGGGGGTCACAGATACGCAGTATTTT. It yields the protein CASSQVVSGGVTDTQYF.

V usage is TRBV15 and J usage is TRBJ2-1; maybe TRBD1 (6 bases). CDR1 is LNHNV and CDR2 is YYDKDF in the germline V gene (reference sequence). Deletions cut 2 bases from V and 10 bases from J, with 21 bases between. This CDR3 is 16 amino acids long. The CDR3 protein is CATSRPSRTAYGEQFF. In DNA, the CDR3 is TGTGCCACCAGCAGACCATCACGGACAGCCTACGGCGAGCAGTTCTTC.

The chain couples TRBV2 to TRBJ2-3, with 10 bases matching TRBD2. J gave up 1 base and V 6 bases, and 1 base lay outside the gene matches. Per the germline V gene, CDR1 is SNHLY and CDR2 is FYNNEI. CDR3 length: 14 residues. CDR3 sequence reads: CASRGTSGTDTQYF. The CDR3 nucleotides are TGTGCCAGCAGAGGGACTAGCGGCACAGATACGCAGTATTTT.

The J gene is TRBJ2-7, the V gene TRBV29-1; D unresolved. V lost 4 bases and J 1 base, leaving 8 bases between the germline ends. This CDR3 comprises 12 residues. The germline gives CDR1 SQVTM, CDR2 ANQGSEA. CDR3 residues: CSVAQDSYEQYF. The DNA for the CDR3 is TGCAGCGTTGCTCAGGATTCCTACGAGCAGTACTTC.

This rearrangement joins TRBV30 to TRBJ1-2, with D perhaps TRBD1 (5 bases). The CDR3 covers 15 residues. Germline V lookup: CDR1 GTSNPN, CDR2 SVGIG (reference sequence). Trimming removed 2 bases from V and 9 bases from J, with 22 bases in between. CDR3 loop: CAWSPNTGRILRYTF. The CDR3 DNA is TGTGCCTGGAGTCCGAACACGGGACGAATACTTCGCTACACCTTC. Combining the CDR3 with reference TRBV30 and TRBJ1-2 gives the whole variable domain SQTIHQWPATLVQPVGSPLSLECTVEGTSNPNLYWYRQAAGRGLQLLFYSVGIGQISSEVPQNLSASRPQDRQFILSSKKLLLSDSGFYLCAWSPNTGRILRYTFGSGTRLTVV.

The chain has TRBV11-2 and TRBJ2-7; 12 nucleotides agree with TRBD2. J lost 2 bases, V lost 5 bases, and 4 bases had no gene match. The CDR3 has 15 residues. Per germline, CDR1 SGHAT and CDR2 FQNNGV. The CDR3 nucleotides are TGTGCCAGCAGCCCCCGACTAGCGGGGGCCTACGAGCAGTACTTC. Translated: CASSPRLAGAYEQYF.

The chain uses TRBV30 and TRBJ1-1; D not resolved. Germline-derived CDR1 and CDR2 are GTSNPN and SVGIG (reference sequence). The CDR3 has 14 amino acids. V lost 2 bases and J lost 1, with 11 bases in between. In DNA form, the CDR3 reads TGTGCCTGGAGTAAGTATTCGCCGAACACTGAAGCTTTCTTT. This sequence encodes CAWSKYSPNTEAFF. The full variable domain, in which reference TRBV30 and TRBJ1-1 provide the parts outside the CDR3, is SQTIHQWPATLVQPVGSPLSLECTVEGTSNPNLYWYRQAAGRGLQLLFYSVGIGQISSEVPQNLSASRPQDRQFILSSKKLLLSDSGFYLCAWSKYSPNTEAFFGQGTRLTVV.

The CDR3 loop is CASSPGGSRYEQYF. The CDR3 DNA reads as TGTGCCAGCAGCCCGGGGGGGAGTCGATACGAGCAGTACTTC. The genes are TRBV7-2 and TRBJ2-5; 8 bases map to TRBD2. The DNA matches TRBJ2-7 better at its end, which makes the J call doubtful. The CDR3 spans 14 residues. CDR1 and CDR2 from the germline V gene are SGHTA and FQGNSA.

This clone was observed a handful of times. The CDR3 here is CASSLEAGYTEAFF. The DNA for the CDR3 is TGTGCCAGCAGCTTGGAAGCAGGTTACACTGAAGCTTTCTTT. The chain couples TRBV5-4 to TRBJ1-1; D call uncertain. This CDR3 spans 14 amino acids. V was cut by 0 bases and J by 3 bases, with 9 bases left in between. The V gene's germline CDR1 is SGHNT and CDR2 YYREEE (reference sequence).

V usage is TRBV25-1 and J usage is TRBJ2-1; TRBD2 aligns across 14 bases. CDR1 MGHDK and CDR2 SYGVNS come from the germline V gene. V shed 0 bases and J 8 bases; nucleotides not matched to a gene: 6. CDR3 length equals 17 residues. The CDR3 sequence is CASSEYSGLAGEDEQFF. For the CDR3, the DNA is TGTGCCAGCAGTGAATATTCGGGACTAGCGGGAGAGGATGAGCAGTTCTTC.

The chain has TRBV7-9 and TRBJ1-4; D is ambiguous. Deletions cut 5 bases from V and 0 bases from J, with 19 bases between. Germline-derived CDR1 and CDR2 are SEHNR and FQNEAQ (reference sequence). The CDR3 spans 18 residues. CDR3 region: CASSPLDGILATNEKLFF. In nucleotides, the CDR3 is TGTGCCAGCAGCCCATTGGACGGAATCCTTGCAACTAATGAAAAACTGTTTTTT.

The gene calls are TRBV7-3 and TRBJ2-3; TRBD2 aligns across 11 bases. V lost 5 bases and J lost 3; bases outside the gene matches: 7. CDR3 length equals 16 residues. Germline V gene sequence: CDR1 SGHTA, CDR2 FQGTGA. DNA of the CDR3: TGTGCCAGCAGCCCTTCTCTAGCGGGAGGAACAGATACGCAGTATTTT. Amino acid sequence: CASSPSLAGGTDTQYF.

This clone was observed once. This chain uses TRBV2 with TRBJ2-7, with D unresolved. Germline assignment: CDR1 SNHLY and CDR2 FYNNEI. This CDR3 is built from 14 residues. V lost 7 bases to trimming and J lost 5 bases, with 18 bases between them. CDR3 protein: CASTRLGDPHEQYF. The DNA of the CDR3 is TGTGCCAGCACCCGGCTTGGGGATCCTCACGAGCAGTACTTC.

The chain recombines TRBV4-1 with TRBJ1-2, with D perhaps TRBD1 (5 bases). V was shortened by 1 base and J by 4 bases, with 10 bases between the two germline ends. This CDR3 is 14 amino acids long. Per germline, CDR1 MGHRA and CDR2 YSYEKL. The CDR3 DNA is TGCGCCAGCAGCCAAGGATGGGGCAGCTATGGCTACACCTTC. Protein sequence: CASSQGWGSYGYTF.

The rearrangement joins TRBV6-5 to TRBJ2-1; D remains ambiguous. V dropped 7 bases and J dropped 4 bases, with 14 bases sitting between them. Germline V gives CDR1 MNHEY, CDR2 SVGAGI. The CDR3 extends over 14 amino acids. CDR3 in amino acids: CASIPLKGYNEQFF. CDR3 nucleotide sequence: TGTGCCAGCATTCCCCTGAAGGGATACAATGAGCAGTTCTTC.